This is a list of T cell receptor beta chains from one sample in a study of OX40 agonist ivuxolimab in advanced cancers. The data were produced by immunoSEQ multiplex PCR, yet TCRdb's version contains in-frame clones alone and is incomplete. The sample holds 30,000 to 45,000 clones, about 70% seen once. Specimen: CD4+ or CD8+ T cells sorted from blood, collected in a trial of the OX40 agonist ivuxolimab. The receptors come from an adult with an advanced solid tumor such as melanoma, head and neck, liver or kidney cancer. Both conserved end residues are part of each CDR3. Each record gives: CDR3 length, D gene, clone size, V gene, J gene, CDR3 DNA, CDR3 protein. D genes are given only for firm matches. Clone sizes are given selectively: once, few, many, or a class where the clone is expanded.

15	TRBD1	once	TRBV5-5	TRBJ1-4	TGTGCCAGCAAGGGGGCGGGAGCAACTAATGAAAAACTGTTTTTT	CASKGAGATNEKLFF
18	TRBD2	-	TRBV7-2	TRBJ2-3	TGTGCCAGCAGCCCCACCGGGACTAGCGGGGGGGCCGGAGATACGCAGTATTTT	CASSPTGTSGGAGDTQYF
16	TRBD1	-	TRBV2	TRBJ1-2	TGTGCCAGCAGTGGATCAGTGTACAGGGGGAACTATGGCTACACCTTC	CASSGSVYRGNYGYTF
14	TRBD1	-	TRBV19	TRBJ1-2	TGTGCCAGTAGTACAACCCGACAGGGGGATGGCTACACCTTC	CASSTTRQGDGYTF
12	-	-	TRBV27	TRBJ1-5	TGTGCCAGCAGTTTTGTGGGGCAGCCCCAGCATTTT	CASSFVGQPQHF
13	-	once	TRBV6-1	TRBJ1-3	TGTGCCAGCAGTGAGGGGGGGGACAACACCATATATTTT	CASSEGGDNTIYF
15	TRBD2	-	TRBV4-2	TRBJ2-1	TGTGCCAGCAGCCAAGATGAGCGGGGGTTGTATGGGCAGTTCTTC	CASSQDERGLYGQFF
18	TRBD1	-	TRBV2	TRBJ2-3	TGTGCCAGCATAAATTTGCAGGGGGCAGATTTAGGCACAGATACGCAGTATTTT	CASINLQGADLGTDTQYF
14	TRBD1	-	TRBV5-4	TRBJ1-1	TGTGCCAGCAGCTATTACAGGGGATCCCCAGAAGCTTTCTTT	CASSYYRGSPEAFF
13	-	-	TRBV5-1	TRBJ2-3	TGCGCCAGCAGTGTAAGAGAGACAGATACGCAGTATTTT	CASSVRETDTQYF
14	-	few	TRBV5-1	TRBJ1-1	TGCGCCAGCAGCTTAACAGCCGCCCAACCTGAAGCTTTCTTT	CASSLTAAQPEAFF
12	-	few	TRBV6-1	TRBJ2-2	TGTGCCAGCGGGGAGCCCGAGCGGGAGCTGTTTTTT	CASGEPERELFF
15	-	few	TRBV7-8	TRBJ1-1	TGTGCCAGCAGCTTAGCGCGGCAGGGGAACACTGAAGCTTTCTTT	CASSLARQGNTEAFF
14	-	-	TRBV28	TRBJ1-5	TGTGCCAGCAGGACCACCCGCTGGGGGGAGCCCCAGCATTTT	CASRTTRWGEPQHF
13	-	-	TRBV7-9	TRBJ1-2	TGTGCCAGCAGCTATAACCCGAACTATGGCTACACCTTC	CASSYNPNYGYTF
15	-	-	TRBV6-5	TRBJ1-2	TGTGCCAGCAGTCCCCTCGGGACAACTAACTATGGCTACACCTTC	CASSPLGTTNYGYTF
13	-	few	TRBV2	TRBJ2-3	TGTGCCAGCAGTGTGATAGGCACAGATACGCAGTATTTT	CASSVIGTDTQYF
14	-	few	TRBV25-1	TRBJ1-2	TGTGCCAGCAGACCCGGGCCAGGGAACTATGGCTACACCTTC	CASRPGPGNYGYTF
14	-	-	TRBV6-5	TRBJ2-5	TGTGCCAGCAGTTACTCGAACAGGCAAGAGACCCAGTACTTC	CASSYSNRQETQYF
11	-	-	TRBV7-2	TRBJ2-7	TGTGCCAGCAGCCTTAGATACGAGCAGTACTTC	CASSLRYEQYF
15	TRBD1	-	TRBV9	TRBJ2-1	TGTGCCAGCAGCGTCCGGGACAGGATCTACAATGAGCAGTTCTTC	CASSVRDRIYNEQFF
13	-	-	TRBV27	TRBJ1-1	TGTGCCAGCAGTTTTGAAGTGAACACTGAAGCTTTCTTT	CASSFEVNTEAFF
16	TRBD2	-	TRBV2	TRBJ2-2	TGTGCCAGCAGGCCCCACGGGGGGGGGAGCACCGGGGAGCTGTTTTTT	CASRPHGGGSTGELFF
14	-	once	TRBV9	TRBJ2-3	TGTGCCAGCAGCGTAGGACAAGCTCGAGATACGCAGTATTTT	CASSVGQARDTQYF
13	-	-	TRBV18	TRBJ2-7	TGTGCCAGCAGGGGTGACTTAGGGGACGAGCAGTACTTC	CASRGDLGDEQYF
15	-	-	TRBV2	TRBJ2-3	TGTGCCAGCAGTGAGACTAGTATCAGGACAGATACGCAGTATTTT	CASSETSIRTDTQYF
14	TRBD2	-	TRBV2	TRBJ2-1	TGTGCCAGGAACCCTGCGGGGGGTTACAATGAGCAGTTCTTC	CARNPAGGYNEQFF